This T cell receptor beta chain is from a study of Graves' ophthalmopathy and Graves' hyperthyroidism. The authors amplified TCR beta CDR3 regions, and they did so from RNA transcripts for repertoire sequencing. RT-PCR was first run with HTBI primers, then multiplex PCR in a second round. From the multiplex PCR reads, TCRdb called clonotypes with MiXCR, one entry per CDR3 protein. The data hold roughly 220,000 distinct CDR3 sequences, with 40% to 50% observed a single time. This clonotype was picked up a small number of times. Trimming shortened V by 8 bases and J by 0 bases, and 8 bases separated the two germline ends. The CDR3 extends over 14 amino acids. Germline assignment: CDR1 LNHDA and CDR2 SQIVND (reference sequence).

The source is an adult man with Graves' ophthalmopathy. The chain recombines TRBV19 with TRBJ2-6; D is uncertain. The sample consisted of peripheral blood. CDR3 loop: CASRTDSGANVLTF. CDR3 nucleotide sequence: TGTGCCAGTCGTACGGACTCTGGGGCCAACGTCCTGACTTTC.